This record covers a single T cell receptor beta chain. Its antigen remains unknown. Study-wide results and limits: The TCR gene usage of tumor memory CD4+ T cells clustered together with blood and lymph node memory CD4+ cells and with lymph node naive CD4+ cells. The larger cohort examined one V-J beta rearrangement, not whole repertoires.

Constant-region reverse primers amplified full-length variable regions, followed by semi-nested Nested Universal Primer A PCR. Via MiXCR, TCRdb re-called the 5' RACE reads, giving one row per CDR3 protein. The table lists roughly 45,000 distinct CDR3 sequences, roughly 21% of them singletons. Cells sorted as Tregs were CD4+, CD25+ and CD127-/low. V lost 8 bases and J lost 0, with 14 bases in between. Germline CDR1 is MDHEN and CDR2 is SYDVKM. There are 15 residues in the CDR3. This chain links TRBV28 with TRBJ2-1; no firm D call. The sample comprised Tregs sorted from blood. The origin of this receptor is a female donor with breast cancer. CDR3 in DNA: TGTGCCAGCCGACGTCCTCGGAGCTCCTACAATGAGCAGTTCTTC. Amino acids: CASRRPRSSYNEQFF. The complete variable domain, with remaining parts taken from reference TRBV28 and TRBJ2-1, reads DVKVTQSSRYLVKRTGEKVFLECVQDMDHENMFWYRQDPGLGLRLIYFSYDVKMKEKGDIPEGYSVSREKKERFSLILESASTNQTSMYLCASRRPRSSYNEQFFGPGTRLTVL.